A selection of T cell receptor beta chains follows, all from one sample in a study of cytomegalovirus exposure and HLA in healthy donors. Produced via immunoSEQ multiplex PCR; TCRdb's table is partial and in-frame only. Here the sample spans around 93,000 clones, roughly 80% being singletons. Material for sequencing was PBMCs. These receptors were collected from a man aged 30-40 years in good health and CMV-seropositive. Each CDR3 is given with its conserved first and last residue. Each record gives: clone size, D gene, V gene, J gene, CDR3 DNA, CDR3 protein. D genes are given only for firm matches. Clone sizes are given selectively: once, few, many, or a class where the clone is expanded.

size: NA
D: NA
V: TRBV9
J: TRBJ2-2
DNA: TGTGCCAGCAGCAGAAACAAGAACACCGGGGAGCTGTTTTTT
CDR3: CASSRNKNTGELFF

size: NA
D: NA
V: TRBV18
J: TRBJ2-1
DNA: TGTGCCAGCTCGGCAGGGTCGAGCTCCTACAATGAGCAGTTCTTC
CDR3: CASSAGSSSYNEQFF

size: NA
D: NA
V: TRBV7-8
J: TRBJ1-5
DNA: TGTGCCAGCAGTCCCAGGGCCCTAGGTGGCAATCAGCCCCAGCATTTT
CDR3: CASSPRALGGNQPQHF

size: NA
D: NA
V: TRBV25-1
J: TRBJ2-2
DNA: TGTGCCAGCCGAGGAGGGAGAATGACCGGGGAGCTGTTTTTT
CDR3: CASRGGRMTGELFF

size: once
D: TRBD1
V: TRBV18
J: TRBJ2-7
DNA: TGTGCCAGCTCCCCTGGGACAGGGGGCGAGCAGTACTTC
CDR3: CASSPGTGGEQYF

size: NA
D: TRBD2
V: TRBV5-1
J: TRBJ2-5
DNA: TGCGCCAGCAGCTTGGCCCTAGCGGGAGGGGTGACCCAGTACTTC
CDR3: CASSLALAGGVTQYF

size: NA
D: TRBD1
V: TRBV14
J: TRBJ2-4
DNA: TGTGCCAGCAGCCGTGACAGGGTAATTCAGTACTTC
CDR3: CASSRDRVIQYF

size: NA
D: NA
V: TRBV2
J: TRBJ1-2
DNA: TGTGCCAGCAGGAGTACATTACAGGGCGACTATGGCTACACCTTC
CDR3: CASRSTLQGDYGYTF

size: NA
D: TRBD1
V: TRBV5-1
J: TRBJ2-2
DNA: TGCGCCAGCAGCTTGCCCCGGGACAGGGGAAAGTCCGGGGAGCTGTTTTTT
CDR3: CASSLPRDRGKSGELFF

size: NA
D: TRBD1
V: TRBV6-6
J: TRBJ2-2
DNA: TGTGCCAGCAGTCCCAGGGACAGGCACAACACCGGGGAGCTGTTTTTT
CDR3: CASSPRDRHNTGELFF